This T cell receptor beta chain was observed in a study of cytomegalovirus exposure and HLA in healthy donors. Across the study: In an earlier analysis, 90 million to 120 million unique TCR beta sequences were found from 150 million to 200 million T cells. Of approximately 400 genotyped donors, about 81% clustered with self-reported Caucasian donors. Regarding the study as a whole: Most TCR beta V segments were productive about 90% or about 30% of the time in an earlier analysis. HLA alleles were associated with around 17,000 TCR beta sequences in a later analysis at 0.05 false discovery rate.

The PCR ran on 60 Vbeta and 13 Jbeta primers. Clones were sequenced by immunoSEQ multiplex PCR, and TCRdb holds only the in-frame ones, with some missing. The sample records 100,000 to 150,000 clones, roughly 72% being singletons. This clone was observed a handful of times. Its target is unknown. The germline gives CDR1 SGHVS, CDR2 FQNEAQ. Trimming shortened V by 7 bases and J by 2 bases, and 11 bases separated the two germline ends. CDR3 length equals 14 residues. The receptor was isolated from a woman in her 50s in good health and CMV-seronegative. The sequencing input was PBMCs. The chain employs TRBV7-8 and TRBJ2-2; the D is unclear. CDR3 loop: CASTQITNTGELFF. The CDR3, as DNA: TGTGCCAGCACCCAGATAACCAACACCGGGGAGCTGTTTTTT.